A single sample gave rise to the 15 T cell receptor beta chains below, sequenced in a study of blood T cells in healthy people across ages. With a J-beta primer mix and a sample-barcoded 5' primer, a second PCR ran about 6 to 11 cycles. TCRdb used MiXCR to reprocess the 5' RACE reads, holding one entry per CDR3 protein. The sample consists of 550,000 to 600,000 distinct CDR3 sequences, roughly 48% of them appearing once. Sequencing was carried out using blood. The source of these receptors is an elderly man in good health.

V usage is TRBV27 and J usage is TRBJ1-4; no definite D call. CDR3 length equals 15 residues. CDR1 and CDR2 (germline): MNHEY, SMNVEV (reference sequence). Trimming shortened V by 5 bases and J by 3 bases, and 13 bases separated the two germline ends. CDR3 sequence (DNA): TGTGCCAGCAGTCCGAGAGGAACACCTAATGAAAAACTGTTTTTT. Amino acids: CASSPRGTPNEKLFF.

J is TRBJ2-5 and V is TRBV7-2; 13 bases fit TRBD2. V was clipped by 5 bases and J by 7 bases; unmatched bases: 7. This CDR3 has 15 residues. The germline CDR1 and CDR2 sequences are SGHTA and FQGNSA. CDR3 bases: TGTGCCAGCAGCACGGGACTAGCGGGGCGGTCGACCCAGTACTTC. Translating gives CASSTGLAGRSTQYF.

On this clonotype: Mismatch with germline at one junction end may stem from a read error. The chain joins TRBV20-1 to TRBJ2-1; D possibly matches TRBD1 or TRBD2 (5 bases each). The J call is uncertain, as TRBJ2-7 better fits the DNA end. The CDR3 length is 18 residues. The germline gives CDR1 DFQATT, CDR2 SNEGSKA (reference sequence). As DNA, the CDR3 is TGCAGTACTAGAGATAGTTTCCAGCGACAGACCCTTGGCAATGAGCAGTACTTC. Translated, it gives CSTRDSFQRQTLGNEQYF.

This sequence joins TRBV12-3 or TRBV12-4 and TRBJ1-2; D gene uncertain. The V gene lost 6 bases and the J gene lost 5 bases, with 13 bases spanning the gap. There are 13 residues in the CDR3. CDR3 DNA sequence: TGTGCCAGCAGCCGGTCGGAGTTATATGGCTACACCTTC. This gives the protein CASSRSELYGYTF.

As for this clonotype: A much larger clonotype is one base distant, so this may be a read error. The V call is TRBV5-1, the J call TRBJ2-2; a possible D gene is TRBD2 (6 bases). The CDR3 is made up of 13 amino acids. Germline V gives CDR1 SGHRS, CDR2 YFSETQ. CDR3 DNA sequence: TGCGCCAGCAGCTTGGATAACACCGGGGGGCTGTTTTTT. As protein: CASSLDNTGGLFF.

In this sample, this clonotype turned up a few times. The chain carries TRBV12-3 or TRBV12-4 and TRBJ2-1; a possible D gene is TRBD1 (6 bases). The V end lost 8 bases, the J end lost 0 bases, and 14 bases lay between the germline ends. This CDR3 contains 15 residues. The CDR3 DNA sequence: TGTGCCAGCCATAGGGGGACCTACTCCTACAATGAGCAGTTCTTC. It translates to CASHRGTYSYNEQFF.

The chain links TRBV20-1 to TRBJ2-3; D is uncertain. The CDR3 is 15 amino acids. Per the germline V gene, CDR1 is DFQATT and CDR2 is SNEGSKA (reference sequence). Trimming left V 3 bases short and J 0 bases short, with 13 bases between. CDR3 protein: CSARGFRSSTDTQYF. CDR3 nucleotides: TGCAGTGCTAGGGGCTTCCGTTCCAGCACAGATACGCAGTATTTT.

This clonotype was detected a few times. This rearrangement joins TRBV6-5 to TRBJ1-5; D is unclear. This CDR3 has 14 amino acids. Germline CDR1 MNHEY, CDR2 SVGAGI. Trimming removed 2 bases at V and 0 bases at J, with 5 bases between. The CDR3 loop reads CASSYRFSNQPQHF. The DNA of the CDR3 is TGTGCCAGCAGTTACCGGTTTAGCAATCAGCCCCAGCATTTT.

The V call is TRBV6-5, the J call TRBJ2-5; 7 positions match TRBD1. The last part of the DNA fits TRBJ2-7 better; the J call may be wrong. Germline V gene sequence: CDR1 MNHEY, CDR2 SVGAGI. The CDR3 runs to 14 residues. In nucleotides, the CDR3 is TGTGCCAGCAGTTACATTACAGGGGCCTACGAGCAGTACTTC. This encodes CASSYITGAYEQYF.

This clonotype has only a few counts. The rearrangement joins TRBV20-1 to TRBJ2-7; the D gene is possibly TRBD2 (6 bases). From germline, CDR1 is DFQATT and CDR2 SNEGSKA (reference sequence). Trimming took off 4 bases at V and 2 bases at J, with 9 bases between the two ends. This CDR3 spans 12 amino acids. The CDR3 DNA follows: TGCAGTGCTATGACGGGAGCCTACGAGCAGTACTTC. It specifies CSAMTGAYEQYF.

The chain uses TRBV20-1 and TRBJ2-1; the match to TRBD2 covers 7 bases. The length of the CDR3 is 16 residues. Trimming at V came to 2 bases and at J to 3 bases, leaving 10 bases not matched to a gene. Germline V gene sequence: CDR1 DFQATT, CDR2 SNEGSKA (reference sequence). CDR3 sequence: CSARPSGGSVYNEQFF. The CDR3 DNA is TGCAGTGCTAGACCTAGCGGAGGAAGCGTCTACAATGAGCAGTTCTTC.

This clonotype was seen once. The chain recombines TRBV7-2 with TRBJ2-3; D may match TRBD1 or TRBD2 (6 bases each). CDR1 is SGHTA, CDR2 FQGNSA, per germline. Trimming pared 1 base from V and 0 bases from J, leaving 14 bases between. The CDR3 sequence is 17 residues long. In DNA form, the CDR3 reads TGTGCCAGCAGCTTAGGAGGGGGGCGGGTTAGCACAGATACGCAGTATTTT. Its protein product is CASSLGGGRVSTDTQYF.

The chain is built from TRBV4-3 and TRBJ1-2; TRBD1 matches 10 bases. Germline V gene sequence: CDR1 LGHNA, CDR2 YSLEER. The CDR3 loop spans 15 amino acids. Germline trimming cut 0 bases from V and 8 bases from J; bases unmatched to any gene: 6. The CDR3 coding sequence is TGCGCCAGCAGCCAAGATGTGCGGGACAGGGGAGGCTACACCTTC. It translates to CASSQDVRDRGGYTF.

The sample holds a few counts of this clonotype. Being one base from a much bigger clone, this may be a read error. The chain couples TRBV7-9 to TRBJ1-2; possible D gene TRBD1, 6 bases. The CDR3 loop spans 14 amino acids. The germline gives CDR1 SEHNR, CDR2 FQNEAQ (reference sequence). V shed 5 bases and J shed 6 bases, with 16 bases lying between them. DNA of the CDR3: TGTGCCAGCAGCGTAACGCTCGGGGGCGATGGCTACACCTTC. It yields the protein CASSVTLGGDGYTF.

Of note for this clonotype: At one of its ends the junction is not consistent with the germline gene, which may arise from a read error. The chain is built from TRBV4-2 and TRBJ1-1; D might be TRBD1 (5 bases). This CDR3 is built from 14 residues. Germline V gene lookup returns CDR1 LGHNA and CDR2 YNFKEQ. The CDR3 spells CANSSHGTNTEAFF. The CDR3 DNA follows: TGTGCCAACAGCTCCCACGGGACGAACACTGAAGCTTTCTTT.